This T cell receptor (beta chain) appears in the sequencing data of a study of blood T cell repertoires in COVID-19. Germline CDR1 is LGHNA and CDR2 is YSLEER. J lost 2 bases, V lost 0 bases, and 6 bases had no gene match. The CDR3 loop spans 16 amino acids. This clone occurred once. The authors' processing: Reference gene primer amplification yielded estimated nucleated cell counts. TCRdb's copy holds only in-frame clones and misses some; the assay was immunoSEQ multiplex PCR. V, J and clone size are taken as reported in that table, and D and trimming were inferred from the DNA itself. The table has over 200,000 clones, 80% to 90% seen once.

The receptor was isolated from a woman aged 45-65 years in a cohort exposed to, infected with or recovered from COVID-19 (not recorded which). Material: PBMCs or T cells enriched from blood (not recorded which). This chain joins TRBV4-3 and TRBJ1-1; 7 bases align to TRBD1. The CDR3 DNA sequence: TGCGCCAGCAGCCAAGATTTTGGGACAGAAAACACTGAAGCTTTCTTT. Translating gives CASSQDFGTENTEAFF.